This note documents a single T cell receptor beta chain sequence. As yet, its antigen is unknown. Germline CDR1 KGHSH, CDR2 LQKENI. The V end lost 3 bases, the J end lost 5 bases, and 10 bases lay between the germline ends. This CDR3 contains 13 residues. The data stem from a study of OX40 agonist ivuxolimab in advanced cancers. General study findings and limits: At doses 0.1 to 3.0 mg/kg, CD4+ and CD8+ clones expanded.

Produced via immunoSEQ multiplex PCR; TCRdb's table is partial and in-frame only. This table holds fewer than 90,000 clones, around nine tenths found once. Sequencing used CD4+ or CD8+ T cells sorted from blood, obtained in a trial of the OX40 agonist ivuxolimab. The source of this sequence is an adult with an advanced solid tumor such as melanoma, head and neck, liver or kidney cancer. V usage is TRBV18 and J usage is TRBJ1-1; D remains ambiguous. The CDR3 is CASSPTTSTEAFF. The DNA of the CDR3 is TGTGCCAGCTCACCGACGACTAGTACTGAAGCTTTCTTT. Supplemented by reference TRBV18 and TRBJ1-1, the full variable domain reads NAGVMQNPRHLVRRRGQEARLRCSPMKGHSHVYWYRQLPEEGLKFMVYLQKENIIDESGMPKERFSAEFPKEGPSILRIQQVVRGDSAAYFCASSPTTSTEAFFGQGTRLTVV.